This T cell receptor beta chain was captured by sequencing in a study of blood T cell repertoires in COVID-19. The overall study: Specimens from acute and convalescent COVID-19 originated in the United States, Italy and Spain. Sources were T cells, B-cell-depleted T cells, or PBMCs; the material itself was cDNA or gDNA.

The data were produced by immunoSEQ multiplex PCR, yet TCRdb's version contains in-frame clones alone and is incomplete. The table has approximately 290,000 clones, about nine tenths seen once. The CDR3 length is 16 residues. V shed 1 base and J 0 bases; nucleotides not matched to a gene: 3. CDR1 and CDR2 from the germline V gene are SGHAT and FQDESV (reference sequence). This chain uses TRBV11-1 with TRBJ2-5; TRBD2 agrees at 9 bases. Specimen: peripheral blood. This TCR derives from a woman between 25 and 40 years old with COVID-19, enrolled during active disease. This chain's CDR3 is CASSLGLAVYQETQYF. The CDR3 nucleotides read TGTGCCAGCAGCTTAGGACTAGCGGTGTACCAAGAGACCCAGTACTTC.